The rows below give T cell receptor beta chains drawn from one sample of a study of blood T cell repertoires in COVID-19. TCRdb keeps only in-frame clones here, not all; method: immunoSEQ multiplex PCR. The profile shows about 350,000 clones, 87% of them singletons. The sample taken for sequencing was PBMCs or T cells enriched from blood (not recorded which). All receptors derive from a woman aged 30 to 39 who had recovered from COVID-19. CDR3s include the opening cysteine and the closing phenylalanine or tryptophan. Fields, in order: V gene, J gene, clone size, D gene, CDR3 protein, CDR3 DNA. A D gene is named only where the DNA matches it firmly. Rows give clone size only sometimes, using once, few, many, or a class for an expanded clone.

TRBV5-6,TRBJ1-2,-,TRBD1,CASSSSGTGVKKGGYTF,TGTGCCAGCAGCTCCTCCGGGACAGGGGTCAAAAAGGGTGGCTACACCTTC
TRBV5-5,TRBJ2-5,-,-,CASRRSGEETQYF,TGTGCCAGCAGGCGTTCAGGGGAGGAGACCCAGTACTTC
TRBV2,TRBJ2-7,-,-,CASKKDFSSYEQYF,TGTGCCAGCAAAAAGGACTTTTCGTCCTACGAGCAGTACTTC
TRBV7-9,TRBJ1-4,-,-,CASSSAAGINEKLFF,TGTGCCAGCAGCTCCGCTGCAGGGATTAATGAAAAACTGTTTTTT
TRBV7-2,TRBJ1-1,-,-,CASSLLALNTEAFF,TGTGCCAGCTCCTTGCTGGCTTTGAACACTGAAGCTTTCTTT
TRBV13,TRBJ1-5,-,TRBD1,CASSRQGLQPQHF,TGTGCCAGCTCGAGACAGGGGCTTCAGCCCCAGCATTTT
TRBV7-9,TRBJ2-1,-,TRBD2,CASSFHRLAGSYNEQFF,TGTGCCAGCAGCTTCCACCGACTAGCGGGTTCTTACAATGAGCAGTTCTTC
TRBV9,TRBJ1-1,-,-,CASSVGQITEAFF,TGTGCCAGCAGCGTCGGACAGATCACTGAAGCTTTCTTT
TRBV6-1,TRBJ2-5,-,TRBD2,CASSEGLARETQYF,TGTGCCAGCAGTGAAGGACTAGCCCGGGAGACCCAGTACTTC
TRBV20-1,TRBJ2-7,few,TRBD2,CSASRTGGEQYF,TGCAGTGCTAGTCGTACGGGGGGCGAGCAGTACTTC
TRBV7-9,TRBJ2-3,-,-,CASSADRSPDTQYF,TGTGCCAGCAGCGCAGATCGTTCCCCGGATACGCAGTATTTT
TRBV6-2/TRBV6-3,TRBJ2-7,once,-,CASSYGDLQYF,TGTGCCAGCAGTTACGGAGATTTACAGTACTTC
TRBV27,TRBJ1-6,-,-,CASSLQGTSESPLHF,TGTGCCAGCAGTTTACAGGGGACATCCGAATCACCCCTCCACTTT
TRBV18,TRBJ1-2,-,-,CASSPIPLSDSNYGYTF,TGTGCCAGCTCACCAATACCCCTATCCGACAGCAACTATGGCTACACCTTC
TRBV12-5,TRBJ2-7,-,-,CASGSGEGSHEQYF,TGTGCTAGTGGTTCAGGGGAGGGTTCCCACGAGCAGTACTTC
TRBV6-5,TRBJ2-1,-,-,CASSRDDEQFF,TGTGCCAGCTCGCGGGATGATGAGCAGTTCTTC
TRBV11-1,TRBJ1-2,-,-,CASSPQTEGYGYTF,TGTGCCAGCAGCCCCCAGACTGAGGGATATGGCTACACCTTC
TRBV7-6,TRBJ1-2,many,TRBD1,CASSLEETGGDGYTF,TGTGCCAGCAGCTTAGAGGAAACAGGGGGAGATGGCTACACCTTC
TRBV19,TRBJ2-2,-,-,CASSLQGPVDTGELFF,TGTGCCAGTAGTCTCCAGGGGCCGGTAGACACCGGGGAGCTGTTTTTT
TRBV6-2/TRBV6-3,TRBJ1-1,-,-,CASSWAGGAEAFF,TGTGCCAGCAGTTGGGCCGGAGGGGCAGAAGCTTTCTTT
TRBV10-3,TRBJ2-3,-,TRBD1,CAISGTGTNTQYF,TGTGCCATCAGCGGGACAGGGACGAATACGCAGTATTTT
TRBV6-2/TRBV6-3,TRBJ2-3,few,-,CASSSGPDSSDTQYF,TGTGCCAGCAGTTCCGGCCCAGACAGTTCAGATACGCAGTATTTT
TRBV6-4,TRBJ1-6,-,-,CASSQGTSYNSPLHF,TGTGCCAGCAGTCAGGGAACTTCCTATAATTCACCCCTCCACTTT
TRBV5-1,TRBJ1-1,-,-,CASSLVSPAEAFF,TGCGCCAGCAGCTTGGTGAGTCCCGCTGAAGCTTTCTTT
TRBV5-6,TRBJ2-7,-,TRBD1,CASSSTGAIYEQYF,TGTGCCAGCAGCTCGACAGGGGCGATCTACGAGCAGTACTTC
TRBV30,TRBJ2-5,-,-,CAWNGSPMEETQYF,TGTGCCTGGAACGGTTCCCCGATGGAAGAGACCCAGTACTTC
TRBV21-1,TRBJ1-5,-,-,CASSKVGQGKGSNQPQHF,TGTGCCAGCAGCAAAGTGGGACAGGGGAAGGGGAGCAATCAGCCCCAGCATTTT
TRBV5-6,TRBJ1-2,-,-,CASSLQGRYGYTF,TGTGCCAGCAGTTTACAGGGAAGGTATGGCTACACCTTC
TRBV5-6,TRBJ2-1,-,-,CASSLEGEGRLYNEQFF,TGTGCCAGCAGCTTGGAGGGCGAGGGAAGACTCTACAATGAGCAGTTCTTC
TRBV4-3,TRBJ2-3,-,TRBD2,CASSQGRRGGRSQFTDTQYF,TGCGCCAGCAGCCAAGGGCGGCGGGGGGGCAGGAGTCAGTTTACAGATACGCAGTATTTT
TRBV5-5,TRBJ2-3,-,TRBD1,CASSLAGQGTDTQYF,TGTGCCAGCAGCTTGGCCGGACAGGGAACAGATACGCAGTATTTT
TRBV5-1,TRBJ1-1,once,-,CASSPGERWNTEAFF,TGCGCCAGCAGTCCCGGAGAGCGATGGAACACTGAAGCTTTCTTT
TRBV7-6,TRBJ1-6,-,TRBD1,CASSPGTDNSPLHF,TGTGCCAGCAGCCCCGGGACAGATAATTCACCCCTCCACTTT
TRBV5-5,TRBJ2-7,-,TRBD1,CASSPVPGQGSYEQYF,TGTGCCAGCAGCCCTGTACCGGGACAGGGGAGCTACGAGCAGTACTTC
TRBV7-6,TRBJ1-2,-,-,CASSSTHPSRGGYTF,TGTGCCAGCAGCTCTACGCACCCTTCCCGGGGTGGCTACACCTTC
TRBV9,TRBJ2-5,-,TRBD1,CASSVQDRRETQYF,TGTGCCAGCAGCGTCCAGGACAGGAGGGAGACCCAGTACTTC
TRBV7-9,TRBJ2-1,-,TRBD1,CASSGTGTGAYNEQFF,TGTGCCAGCAGCGGCACCGGGACAGGGGCCTACAATGAGCAGTTCTTC
TRBV4-2,TRBJ1-1,-,TRBD1,CASSQAAGTGRANEAFF,TGTGCCAGCAGCCAGGCCGCCGGGACAGGGCGGGCCAATGAAGCTTTCTTT
TRBV30,TRBJ1-1,once,-,CAWSPTGTEAFF,TGTGCCTGGAGTCCCACAGGCACTGAAGCTTTCTTT
TRBV29-1,TRBJ2-3,-,TRBD2,CSVDRVLAGALMTDTQYF,TGCAGCGTTGATCGCGTACTAGCGGGGGCCCTGATGACAGATACGCAGTATTTT